This is a list of T cell receptor beta chains from one sample in a study of immune cell composition in non-small cell lung cancer. This table comes from immunoSEQ multiplex PCR, and its TCRdb copy is limited to in-frame clones, with some not included. Of roughly 4,700 clones in the sample, approximately 80% were seen once. The sequencing sample was made of lung tumor tissue. The receptors derive from a human donor with non-small cell lung cancer. Both conserved end residues are part of each CDR3.

>TRBV18|TRBJ1-4
CASSPKVDSSSEKLFF
>TRBV5-1|TRBJ1-2
CASSLDRGHGYTF
>TRBV7-8|TRBJ1-1
CASSLAAGGTEAFF
>TRBV2|TRBJ1-4
CASSVGQREKLFF
>TRBV5-1|TRBJ2-2
CASSLRTGDTGELFF
>TRBV2|TRBJ2-7
CATSRSVYEQYF
>TRBV14|TRBJ2-3
CASSQYLSGGTDTQYF
>TRBV11-2|TRBJ1-1
CASSLGGGMNTEAFF
>TRBV11-2|TRBJ2-3
CASSLQAGAGGTQYF
>TRBV2|TRBJ2-1
CASRGGRGEQFF
>TRBV28|TRBJ1-2
CASSPPGDNYGYTF
>TRBV5-5|TRBJ2-7
CASSLAPREPYEQYF
>TRBV9|TRBJ2-2
CASSVGGLAGSTGELFF
>TRBV11-1|TRBJ2-2
CASSLARTGGLTGELFF
>TRBV13|TRBJ2-5
CASSSRIGLAGGPETQYF
>TRBV28|TRBJ1-5
CASRAGQINQPQHF
>TRBV19|TRBJ1-5
CASSIVRGQPQHF
>TRBV5-6|TRBJ1-1
CASSNRQGARFDTEAFF
>TRBV10-3|TRBJ1-2
CAISEGKGKDRESSGYTF
>TRBV4-2|TRBJ2-3
CASSHGTGGSGATDTQYF
>TRBV5-1|TRBJ1-4
CASSLDGINEKLFF
>TRBV7-2|TRBJ2-7
CASSLAQGAIGEQYF
>TRBV7-6|TRBJ2-1
CASSSTSSNEQFF
>TRBV19|TRBJ1-1
CASRAPYRDATEAFF
>TRBV5-6|TRBJ2-1
CASSLNGLEQFF
>TRBV7-3|TRBJ2-2
CASSFSGVAGELFF
>TRBV6-6|TRBJ1-3
CASRTQGGGSGNTIYF
>TRBV5-8|TRBJ1-6
CASSFMGQGAYNSPLHF
>TRBV18|TRBJ2-7
CASSPTRDTAYEQYF
>TRBV18|TRBJ1-2
CASSVQGGGEYGYTF
>TRBV5-4|TRBJ1-1
CASSLDQGKTEAFF
>TRBV10-3|TRBJ2-6
CAISDSAGVLTF
>TRBV5-4|TRBJ2-2
CASSGTASTGELFF
>TRBV5-1|TRBJ2-3
CASSLEGHRGTDTQYF
>TRBV5-1|TRBJ2-1
CASSLPGTDYNEQFF
>TRBV7-9|TRBJ2-2
CASSSLDGTLSSTGELFF
>TRBV6-1|TRBJ2-5
CASRKQGFVVTQYF
>TRBV28|TRBJ1-5
CASTSGGVDQPQHF
>TRBV4-2|TRBJ2-7
CASSQVASGALYEQYF
>TRBV14|TRBJ1-2
CASSPLERGRGGYTF
>TRBV5-4|TRBJ1-1
CASSLTGGSPNTEAFF
>TRBV5-1|TRBJ2-2
CASSLQGAGTGELFF